This T cell receptor beta chain was recorded in a study of T cell responses to AZD1222 COVID-19 vaccine. In its sample, this clone was seen once. Using immunoSEQ multiplex PCR, the repertoire was profiled, and TCRdb retains in-frame clones only, with some absent. Of some 140,000 clones in the sample, 85% to 95% were seen once. The specimen was peripheral blood, collected on day 0 of AZD1222 vaccination. The receptor comes from an adult in good health.

The DNA for the CDR3 is TGTGCCAGCAGCAGGACACTAGAGGACGGGGAAAACACCGGGGAGCTGTTTTTT. Residues: CASSRTLEDGENTGELFF. The V gene is TRBV21-1, the J gene TRBJ2-2. TRBV21-1 corresponds to a pseudogene. The CDR3 spans 18 residues.